The rows below give T cell receptor beta chains drawn from one sample of a study of early T cells in non-severe SARS-CoV-2 infection. TCRdb called the 5' RACE reads again in MiXCR, with one record for every CDR3 protein. The sample lists around 40,000 distinct CDR3 sequences, 11% occurring once. Material for sequencing was whole blood. The receptors were gathered from an adult who was a healthcare worker with PCR-confirmed SARS-CoV-2 infection or an uninfected control (not recorded which). Each CDR3 is given with its conserved first and last residue. D genes are given only for firm matches. The listing skips clone size in some rows; elsewhere it reads once, few, many or a size class.

>TRBJ1-2|TRBV6-2/TRBV6-3|.|.
TGTGCCAGCAGCCGGGGATCGGACTATGGCTACACCTTC
CASSRGSDYGYTF
>TRBJ1-1|TRBV7-2|TRBD1|.
TGTGCCAGCAGCTTACAGGGTCGAACAGGGGCGAACACTGAAGCTTTCTTT
CASSLQGRTGANTEAFF
>TRBJ2-3|TRBV11-1|TRBD1|few
TGTGCCAGCAGCTCAACGGGACAGCCCACAGATACGCAGTATTTT
CASSSTGQPTDTQYF
>TRBJ2-1|TRBV7-8|TRBD2|many
TGTGCCAGCGGGACTAGCGATGAGCAGTTCTTC
CASGTSDEQFF
>TRBJ2-2|TRBV11-1|.|many
TGTGCCAGCAGCTTAGGCAGGACCGGGGAGCTGTTTTTT
CASSLGRTGELFF
>TRBJ2-7|TRBV29-1|.|.
TGCAGCGTTCCCGGGGCCGCCTACGAGCAGTACTTC
CSVPGAAYEQYF
>TRBJ1-1|TRBV5-6|.|many
TGTGCCAGCAGCTTGACGGCGGGGATCAGAACTGAAGCTTTCTTT
CASSLTAGIRTEAFF
>TRBJ2-7|TRBV13|TRBD1|.
TGTGCCAGCAGCTTAGGGGGACAGAGTCGGTTC
CASSLGGQSRF
>TRBJ1-3|TRBV29-1|.|.
TGCAGCGCGACAGAAAGAAACACCATATATTTT
CSATERNTIYF
>TRBJ2-7|TRBV10-3|.|few
TGTGCCACCTCGACTAGTGGCTACGAGCAGTACTTC
CATSTSGYEQYF
>TRBJ2-1|TRBV5-4|TRBD2|many
TGTGCCAGCAGCTGGGGCGGGCGGGGGGATTTTAATGAGCAGTTCTTC
CASSWGGRGDFNEQFF
>TRBJ2-7|TRBV2|.|many
TGTGCCAGCGGGGAGAGCTCCTACGAGCAGTACTTC
CASGESSYEQYF
>TRBJ2-4|TRBV23-1|.|few
TGCGCCAGCAGTCAAGGGGGAAACATTCAGTACTTC
CASSQGGNIQYF
>TRBJ1-1|TRBV11-2|.|few
TGTGCCAGCAGCTCCCAGGGCCGGGGCACTGAAGCTTTCTTT
CASSSQGRGTEAFF
>TRBJ1-1|TRBV5-1|.|many
TGCGCCAGCAGCAATCTAGGGAACACTGAAGCTTTCTTT
CASSNLGNTEAFF
>TRBJ2-4|TRBV7-3|.|many
TGTGCCAGCAGCCCTCCGGGGACACCTCCCCCTAAAAACATTCAGTACTTC
CASSPPGTPPPKNIQYF